This TCR beta chain appears in the sequencing data of a study of glioma-infiltrating T cells after dendritic cell vaccination listed by TCRdb under 2016. In the study overall: The cohort included some 15 glioblastoma patients drawn from Phase I and II dendritic cell vaccination trials, of whom 9 were newly diagnosed and 6 had recurrent disease. Survival after dendritic cell vaccination was correlated with TCR sequencing metrics, including TIL content and tumor-blood repertoire overlap. Each patient was given three intradermal dendritic cell vaccine injections, spaced two weeks apart, in the arm below the axilla. Deep sequencing of TCR beta CDR3 regions was used to quantify tumor-infiltrating lymphocyte content and compare tumor and blood repertoires in dendritic cell-vaccinated glioblastoma patients. The vaccine consisted of monocyte-derived dendritic cells cultured approximately seven days with IL-4 and GM-CSF, then pulsed overnight with autologous tumor lysate. Autologous tumor lysate-pulsed dendritic cell vaccination was administered to the patients between about 2002 and 2012.

TCRB CDR3 regions were amplified from roughly 1.8 ug genomic DNA, or all available DNA if less, using the immunoSEQ assay. The multiplex PCR relied on 60 forward primers for TCR V beta segments and 13 reverse primers for J beta segments. Synthetic control templates were spiked into each sample at limiting dilution to estimate reads per starting template. Reads of 87 bp were generated by sequencing on the Illumina HiSeq System. For the original study's pipeline: PCR and sequencing errors were removed by a nearest neighbor algorithm that merged closely related sequences. TCR overlap was measured as the percentage of unique tumor TCR beta sequences that were also present in the peripheral blood of the same patient. TCRdb retrieved this table from immuneACCESS and kept in-frame rearrangements only. Not all clones are present; in checked studies, unresolved V genes account for under half, and no reason is known for the remainder. The D gene and trimming were derived from the DNA, and the V and J assignments and clone size from that table. The sample has under 100,000 clones on record, 85% to 90% of them singletons. About 2.9% of the sample rests with the top ten.

What the work shows at the level of the full study, not this receptor alone: The response model built on TCR overlap across three groups was characterized as speculative, with prospective validation still needed. The cohort was small and heterogeneous, only a few patients had full blood and tumor sets, and even fewer had initial-recurrent tumor pairs. TCR clonality showed no direct relationship with survival, which suggests that a diverse polyclonal response may matter. Longer time to progression and overall survival after dendritic cell vaccination were predicted by higher estimated pretreatment TIL content.

Taken from cysteine to phenylalanine, the CDR3 has 12 residues. The retained sequence is limited to the CDR3, 36 bases, with the frame set at the first base. The CDR1 and CDR2 encoded by the germline V gene are MRHNA and SNTAGT. Relative to germline, V is 3 bases shorter and J is 5 bases shorter, with 6 bases between their ends. On this clone: The target of this receptor is not known. Base qualities were left out, and no much larger clone turns up one base away.

Patients were selected for having adequate residual fresh-frozen tumor tissue and more than two years of available survival data. Although molecular status otherwise differed among the glioblastoma patients, no patient had an isocitrate dehydrogenase mutation. PBMC were collected before vaccination, two weeks after the third vaccination, and at tumor progression if progression occurred. The Qiagen DNeasy Blood extraction Kit was used for extraction of genomic DNA. Sequencing was performed on blood, taken before dendritic cell vaccination. This TCR derives from a human donor with glioblastoma. This sequence uses TRBV6-4 and TRBJ2-3, and possibly TRBD1, on 5 matching bases. The nucleotide sequence reads as follows: TGTGCCAGCAGTGAGCAGGGAGATACGCAGTATTTT. Its protein product is CASSEQGDTQYF.